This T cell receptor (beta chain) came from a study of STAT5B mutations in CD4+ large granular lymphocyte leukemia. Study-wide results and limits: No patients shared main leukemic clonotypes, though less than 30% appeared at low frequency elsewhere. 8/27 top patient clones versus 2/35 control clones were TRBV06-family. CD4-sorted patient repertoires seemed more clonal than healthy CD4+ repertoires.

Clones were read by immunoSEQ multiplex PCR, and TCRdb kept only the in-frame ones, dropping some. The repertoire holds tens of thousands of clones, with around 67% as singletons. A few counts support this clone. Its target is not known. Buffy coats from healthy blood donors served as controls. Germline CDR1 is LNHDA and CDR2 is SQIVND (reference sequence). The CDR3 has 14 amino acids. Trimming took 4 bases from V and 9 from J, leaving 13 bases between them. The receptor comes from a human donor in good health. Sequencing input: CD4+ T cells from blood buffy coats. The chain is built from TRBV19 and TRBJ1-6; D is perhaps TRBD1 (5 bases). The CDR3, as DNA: TGTGCCAGTAGTACAGAGACAGTATCTTCACCCCTCCACTTT. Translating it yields CASSTETVSSPLHF.